The clone carrying this TCR beta chain has more than one count but fewer than ten. The germline V gene encodes CDR1 SNHLY and CDR2 FYNNEI. V lost 5 bases to trimming and J lost 1 base, with 9 bases between them. The CDR3 is made up of 13 amino acids. The data were produced by immunoSEQ multiplex PCR, yet TCRdb's version contains in-frame clones alone and is incomplete. The data contain roughly 56,000 clones, 88% of them seen just once; the ten biggest clones take up over 5%. Every single patient, without exception, relapsed after autologous stem cell transplantation, and brentuximab vedotin exposure varied. This entry belongs to a study of PD-1 blockade in classical Hodgkin lymphoma.

Sequenced material: peripheral blood mononuclear cells (PBMCs), taken before the second cycle of nivolumab. The sequence was collected from a human donor with classical Hodgkin lymphoma. This chain uses TRBV2 with TRBJ2-7; D possibly corresponds to TRBD2 (5 bases). In DNA, the CDR3 is TGTGCCAGCAGTTGGACTGAGTCCTACGAGCAGTACTTC. Translated: CASSWTESYEQYF.